This is a list of T cell receptor beta chains from one sample in a study of blood T cell repertoires in COVID-19. The method was immunoSEQ multiplex PCR; TCRdb's version includes in-frame clones alone and lacks a portion of them. The sample contains some 96,000 clones, roughly nine tenths of which appear only once. Material for sequencing was peripheral blood. The receptors derive from a man between 45 and 60 years old with active COVID-19. Both conserved end residues are part of each CDR3. D genes are given only for firm matches. Size values are once, few and many counts, or a class for expanded clones, and some rows have none.

CDR3 protein: CASSVTGTSGVPEQFF
CDR3 DNA: TGTGCCAGCAGTGTAACCGGGACTAGCGGGGTACCGGAGCAGTTCTTC
V gene: TRBV27
clone size: NA
D gene: TRBD2
J gene: TRBJ2-1

CDR3 protein: CASSKRRQGANTGELFF
CDR3 DNA: TGCGCCAGCAGCAAAAGACGACAGGGGGCGAACACCGGGGAGCTGTTTTTT
V gene: TRBV5-1
clone size: NA
D gene: TRBD1
J gene: TRBJ2-2

CDR3 protein: CASTYGRGMVDTEAFF
CDR3 DNA: TGTGCCAGTACCTATGGACGCGGGATGGTGGACACTGAAGCTTTCTTT
V gene: TRBV19
clone size: NA
D gene: NA
J gene: TRBJ1-1

CDR3 protein: CASSPSSTDTQYF
CDR3 DNA: TGTGCCAGCTCACCATCTAGCACAGATACGCAGTATTTT
V gene: TRBV18
clone size: NA
D gene: NA
J gene: TRBJ2-3

CDR3 protein: CAWARLANTGELFF
CDR3 DNA: TGTGCTTGGGCGAGACTAGCGAACACCGGGGAGCTGTTTTTT
V gene: TRBV30
clone size: NA
D gene: NA
J gene: TRBJ2-2

CDR3 protein: CASSPGTTYEQYF
CDR3 DNA: TGCGCCAGCAGCCCAGGGACTACCTACGAGCAGTACTTC
V gene: TRBV4-1
clone size: NA
D gene: TRBD2
J gene: TRBJ2-7

CDR3 protein: CASSPDRDAEAFF
CDR3 DNA: TGTGCCAGCTCCCCGGACAGGGACGCTGAAGCTTTCTTT
V gene: TRBV18
clone size: NA
D gene: TRBD1
J gene: TRBJ1-1

CDR3 protein: CASRRQGSPANEKLFF
CDR3 DNA: TGTGCCAGCAGACGACAGGGTTCCCCGGCTAATGAAAAACTGTTTTTT
V gene: TRBV7-9
clone size: NA
D gene: TRBD1
J gene: TRBJ1-4

CDR3 protein: CASSALQGPMNTEAFF
CDR3 DNA: TGTGCCAGCAGCGCCCTACAGGGGCCCATGAACACTGAAGCTTTCTTT
V gene: TRBV9
clone size: once
D gene: TRBD1
J gene: TRBJ1-1

CDR3 protein: CASSFIEQPQHF
CDR3 DNA: TGTGCCAGCAGCTTTATTGAGCAGCCCCAGCATTTT
V gene: TRBV5-8
clone size: NA
D gene: NA
J gene: TRBJ1-5

CDR3 protein: CASSQTGVDEQYF
CDR3 DNA: TGCGCCAGCAGCCAAACAGGGGTAGACGAGCAGTACTTC
V gene: TRBV4-1
clone size: NA
D gene: TRBD1
J gene: TRBJ2-7

CDR3 protein: CASSIAGQRTDTQYF
CDR3 DNA: TGTGCCAGTAGTATAGCGGGACAGAGAACAGATACGCAGTATTTT
V gene: TRBV19
clone size: NA
D gene: TRBD1
J gene: TRBJ2-3

CDR3 protein: CASSHRQGAKGNEKLFF
CDR3 DNA: TGCGCCAGCAGCCATCGTCAGGGGGCAAAGGGGAATGAAAAACTGTTTTTT
V gene: TRBV4-1
clone size: NA
D gene: TRBD1
J gene: TRBJ1-4

CDR3 protein: CASSLAGRTGELFF
CDR3 DNA: TGTGCCAGCAGCCTAGCGGGACGGACCGGGGAGCTGTTTTTT
V gene: TRBV27
clone size: NA
D gene: TRBD2
J gene: TRBJ2-2

CDR3 protein: CASSIGLAYNEQFF
CDR3 DNA: TGTGCCAGTAGTATAGGACTAGCCTACAATGAGCAGTTCTTC
V gene: TRBV19
clone size: NA
D gene: NA
J gene: TRBJ2-1

CDR3 protein: CASSSPPRGGNSQPQHF
CDR3 DNA: TGTGCCAGCAGTTCTCCCCCGAGAGGGGGAAATAGTCAGCCCCAGCATTTT
V gene: TRBV28
clone size: NA
D gene: NA
J gene: TRBJ1-5

CDR3 protein: CASSQEAGSYEQYF
CDR3 DNA: TGTGCCAGCTCACAAGAAGCGGGGTCCTACGAGCAGTACTTC
V gene: TRBV18
clone size: NA
D gene: TRBD2
J gene: TRBJ2-7

CDR3 protein: CASSPSGTELFF
CDR3 DNA: TGTGCCAGCAGTCCTTCCGGGACAGAACTGTTTTTT
V gene: TRBV12-3/TRBV12-4
clone size: few
D gene: TRBD1
J gene: TRBJ1-4

CDR3 protein: CASSEQGYTF
CDR3 DNA: TGTGCCAGCAGTGAACAGGGCTACACCTTC
V gene: TRBV6-1
clone size: NA
D gene: NA
J gene: TRBJ1-2

CDR3 protein: CASSASAGTGGNEQFF
CDR3 DNA: TGTGCCAGCAGCGCCTCCGCCGGGACAGGGGGAAATGAGCAGTTCTTC
V gene: TRBV5-8
clone size: NA
D gene: TRBD1
J gene: TRBJ2-1

CDR3 protein: CASSLSGVNYGYTF
CDR3 DNA: TGTGCCAGCAGCTTGTCAGGGGTCAACTATGGCTACACCTTC
V gene: TRBV11-2
clone size: NA
D gene: NA
J gene: TRBJ1-2

CDR3 protein: CASSIVASVDEQFF
CDR3 DNA: TGTGCCAGTAGTATAGTTGCGAGCGTGGATGAGCAGTTCTTC
V gene: TRBV19
clone size: NA
D gene: NA
J gene: TRBJ2-1

CDR3 protein: CASSRSTDGGAPLHF
CDR3 DNA: TGTGCCAGCTCAAGGTCGACCGACGGAGGGGCACCCCTCCACTTT
V gene: TRBV18
clone size: NA
D gene: NA
J gene: TRBJ1-6

CDR3 protein: CASSTRTKGRSGELFF
CDR3 DNA: TGTGCCAGCAGCACCCGGACTAAGGGTCGGTCCGGGGAGCTGTTTTTT
V gene: TRBV11-2
clone size: few
D gene: NA
J gene: TRBJ2-2

CDR3 protein: CASSLTGQRSYNEQFF
CDR3 DNA: TGCGCCAGCAGCCTTACGGGACAGAGATCCTACAATGAGCAGTTCTTC
V gene: TRBV5-1
clone size: NA
D gene: TRBD1
J gene: TRBJ2-1

CDR3 protein: CASRNEVTTEAFF
CDR3 DNA: TGTGCCAGCCGCAATGAGGTAACCACTGAAGCTTTCTTT
V gene: TRBV6-5
clone size: once
D gene: NA
J gene: TRBJ1-1

CDR3 protein: CASSPGGPGTEAFF
CDR3 DNA: TGTGCCAGCAGCCCAGGAGGGCCGGGCACTGAAGCTTTCTTT
V gene: TRBV9
clone size: few
D gene: NA
J gene: TRBJ1-1